The 14 T cell receptor beta chains given below trace back to one sample, sequenced in a study of blood T cell repertoires in COVID-19 (dated by TCRdb to 2018 to 2020). To prepare the library, the immunoSEQ multiplex PCR assay was applied. Here the immuneACCESS table is served through TCRdb, limited to in-frame sequences with V and J called. Missing clones are a known gap in these copies; in checked studies unresolved V genes cover under half, and the rest lacks a known reason. The table for this sample lists under 300,000 clones; less than 90% of them were counted only once. The top ten constitute about 12% of the sample. What was sequenced was peripheral blood. The receptors originated from a woman aged 70-85 years with COVID-19, enrolled during active disease.

This rearrangement joins TRBV7-2 to TRBJ2-4; tentative D call: TRBD1 (5 bases). Germline V gene lookup returns CDR1 SGHTA and CDR2 FQGNSA. Trimming stripped 4 bases from V and 0 bases from J, with 16 bases between. CDR3 length: 17 residues. The CDR3 loop reads CASSSRTRAEAKNIQYF. The DNA for the CDR3 is TGTGCCAGCAGCTCGCGGACAAGGGCCGAAGCCAAAAACATTCAGTACTTC.

The chain's CDR3 is CASGLVISREAGGAFF. The CDR3 DNA sequence: TGTGCTAGTGGTTTGGTAATAAGTCGGGAAGCGGGGGGAGCTTTCTTT. This chain connects TRBV12-5 to TRBJ1-1, with D perhaps TRBD1 (5 bases). Germline CDR1 and CDR2: LGHNT and FRNRAP. V dropped 0 bases and J dropped 10 bases, with 21 bases sitting between them. The CDR3 has 16 amino acids.

The chain links TRBV2 to TRBJ2-1; D is unclear. There are 11 residues in the CDR3. CDR1 is SNHLY, CDR2 FYNNEI, per germline. Trimming removed 8 bases at V and 3 bases at J, with 5 bases between. The CDR3 here is CASFFYNEQFF. CDR3 coding DNA: TGTGCCAGCTTCTTCTACAATGAGCAGTTCTTC.

The chain recombines TRBV2 with TRBJ1-5; unclear D gene. The germline gives CDR1 SNHLY, CDR2 FYNNEI. The CDR3 is 15 residues long. V gave up 4 bases and J gave up 3 bases, with 13 bases separating them. CDR3 sequence: CASSVGEAPNQPQHF. The CDR3 bases are TGTGCCAGCAGTGTTGGAGAGGCCCCCAATCAGCCCCAGCATTTT.

This chain joins TRBV12-3 or TRBV12-4 and TRBJ1-1; possible D gene TRBD1, 6 bases. Trimming took off 4 bases at V and 12 bases at J, with 15 bases between the two ends. This CDR3 is built from 12 residues. CDR3 in amino acids: CASSWGLYLTFF. The CDR3 DNA is TGTGCCAGCAGTTGGGGGCTATACCTTACTTTCTTT.

The chain joins TRBV2 to TRBJ1-5, with D hard to call. Germline CDR1 reads SNHLY; CDR2 reads FYNNEI. CDR3 length equals 17 residues. V gave up 3 bases and J gave up 2 bases, with 17 bases separating them. The CDR3 nucleotides are TGTGCCAGCAGTGACCCGGGAGGACTCGGGGGCAATCAGCCCCAGCATTTT. This sequence encodes CASSDPGGLGGNQPQHF.

The chain employs TRBV12-3 or TRBV12-4 and TRBJ2-1; possibly TRBD1 for D (7 bases). The CDR3 runs 13 residues. V lost 5 bases to trimming and J lost 4 bases, with 9 bases between them. The CDR3 DNA is TGTGCCAGCAGTCCAGGGGGGTACAATGAGCAGTTCTTC. Encoded protein: CASSPGGYNEQFF.

This sequence joins TRBV27 and TRBJ1-2, with D possibly matching TRBD1 (5 bases). Trimming took off 3 bases at V and 6 bases at J, with 11 bases between the two ends. Germline-derived CDR1 and CDR2 are MNHEY and SMNVEV (reference sequence). This CDR3 region has 13 residues. In nucleotides, the CDR3 is TGTGCCAGCAGTTTGGGAGGGGTCAATGGCTACACCTTC. Protein: CASSLGGVNGYTF.

The chain has TRBV28 and TRBJ2-3; 12 bases align to TRBD2. The V gene's germline CDR1 is MDHEN and CDR2 SYDVKM. The J segment lost 5 bases and the V segment lost 6 bases, leaving 3 bases of the junction unmatched. The CDR3 covers 14 residues. The CDR3 sequence is CASRLAGGRDTQYF. The CDR3 nucleotides read TGTGCCAGCAGACTAGCGGGGGGTAGAGATACGCAGTATTTT.

This chain links TRBV5-1 with TRBJ1-4; 8 nucleotides agree with TRBD1. The V and J ends lost 2 bases and 8 bases, in that order; junction bases with no gene match: 8. Looked up from germline, CDR1 is SGHRS and CDR2 is YFSETQ. This CDR3 is 15 amino acids long. The CDR3 bases are TGCGCCAGCAGCTTCAAAGGACAGGGTGAGGAAAAACTGTTTTTT. Its translation is CASSFKGQGEEKLFF.

The chain employs TRBV5-6 and TRBJ1-2, with TRBD1 as a possible D gene (6 bases). In germline, CDR1 is SGHDT, CDR2 YYEEEE. V was clipped by 4 bases and J by 3 bases, with 10 bases between them. The CDR3 sequence is 13 residues long. CDR3 in amino acids: CASSRTAYYGYTF. CDR3 coding DNA: TGTGCCAGCAGCCGGACAGCTTACTATGGCTACACCTTC.

The rearrangement joins TRBV28 to TRBJ1-4; TRBD1 matches 9 bases. The J segment lost 0 bases and the V segment lost 3 bases, leaving 11 bases of the junction unmatched. The germline gives CDR1 MDHEN, CDR2 SYDVKM. This CDR3 spans 19 amino acids. The CDR3 region is CASSFLAGGQGATNEKLFF. The CDR3 DNA is TGTGCCAGCAGTTTCTTAGCGGGGGGACAGGGTGCAACTAATGAAAAACTGTTTTTT.

The chain links TRBV4-1 to TRBJ2-2; 7 bases are a match to TRBD1. Germline V lookup: CDR1 MGHRA, CDR2 YSYEKL. The CDR3 has 16 residues. The V segment lost 1 base and the J segment 6 bases; nucleotides outside the gene matches: 8. CDR3 in amino acids: CASSQGQGEAPGELFF. The CDR3 DNA reads TGCGCCAGCAGCCAAGGACAGGGAGAAGCCCCCGGGGAGCTGTTTTTT.

V gene TRBV6-5 combines with J gene TRBJ2-3, with TRBD2 matching over 10 bases. CDR1 is MNHEY and CDR2 is SVGAGI in the germline V gene. V shed 7 bases and J 4 bases; nucleotides not matched to a gene: 8. The CDR3 consists of 15 residues. The CDR3 loop reads CASKFVAGGPDTQYF. CDR3 DNA: TGTGCCAGCAAGTTTGTAGCGGGGGGTCCAGATACGCAGTATTTT.